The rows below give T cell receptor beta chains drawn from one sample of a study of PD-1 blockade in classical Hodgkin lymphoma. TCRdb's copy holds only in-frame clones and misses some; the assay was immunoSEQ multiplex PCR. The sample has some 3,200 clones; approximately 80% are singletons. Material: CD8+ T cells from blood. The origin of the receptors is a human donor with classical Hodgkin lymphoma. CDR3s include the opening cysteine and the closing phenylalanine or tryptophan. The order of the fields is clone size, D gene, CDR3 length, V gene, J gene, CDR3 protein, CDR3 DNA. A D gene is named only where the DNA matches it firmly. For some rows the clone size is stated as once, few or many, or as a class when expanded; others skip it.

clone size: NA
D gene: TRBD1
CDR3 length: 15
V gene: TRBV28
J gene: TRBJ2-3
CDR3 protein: CASSRDRGDTDTQYF
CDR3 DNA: TGTGCCAGCAGTCGAGACAGGGGCGACACAGATACGCAGTATTTT

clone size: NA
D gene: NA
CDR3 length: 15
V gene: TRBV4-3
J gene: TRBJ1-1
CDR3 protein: CASSQGGRGGTEAFF
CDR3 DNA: TGCGCCAGCAGCCAAGGGGGGCGGGGTGGCACTGAAGCTTTCTTT

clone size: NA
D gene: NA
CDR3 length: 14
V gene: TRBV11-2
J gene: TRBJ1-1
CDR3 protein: CASSLERADLEAFF
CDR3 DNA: TGTGCCAGCAGCTTAGAGAGGGCGGATCTTGAAGCTTTCTTT

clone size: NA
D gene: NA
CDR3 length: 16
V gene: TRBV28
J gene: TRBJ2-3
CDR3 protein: CASSEQGPTNTDTQYF
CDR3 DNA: TGTGCCAGCAGCGAACAGGGACCGACAAACACAGATACGCAGTATTTT

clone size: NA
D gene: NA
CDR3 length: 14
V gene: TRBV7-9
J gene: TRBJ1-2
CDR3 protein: CASSLDQGHYGYTF
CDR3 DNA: TGTGCCAGCAGCTTAGATCAGGGGCACTATGGCTACACCTTC

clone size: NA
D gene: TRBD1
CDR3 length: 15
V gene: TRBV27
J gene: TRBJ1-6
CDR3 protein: CASSYGTDNNSPLHF
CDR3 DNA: TGTGCCAGCAGTTACGGGACAGACAATAATTCACCCCTCCACTTT

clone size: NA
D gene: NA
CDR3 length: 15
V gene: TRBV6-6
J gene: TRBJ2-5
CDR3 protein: CASSYVGENQETQYF
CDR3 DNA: TGTGCCAGCAGTTACGTGGGAGAGAACCAAGAGACCCAGTACTTC

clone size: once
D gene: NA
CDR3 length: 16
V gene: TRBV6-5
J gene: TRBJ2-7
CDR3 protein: CASSYSMLAAAYEQYF
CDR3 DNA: TGTGCCAGCAGTTACTCGATGTTAGCGGCTGCCTACGAGCAGTACTTC

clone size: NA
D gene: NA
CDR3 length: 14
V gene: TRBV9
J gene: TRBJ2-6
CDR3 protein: CASSPRGGANVLTF
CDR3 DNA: TGTGCCAGCAGCCCCCGAGGCGGGGCCAACGTCCTGACTTTC

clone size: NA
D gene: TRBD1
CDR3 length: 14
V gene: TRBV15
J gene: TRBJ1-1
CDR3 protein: CATNRGTGMDEAFF
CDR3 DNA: TGTGCCACCAATAGAGGGACAGGGATGGATGAAGCTTTCTTT

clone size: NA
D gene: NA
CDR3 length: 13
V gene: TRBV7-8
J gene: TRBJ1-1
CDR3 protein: CASAQGLNTEAFF
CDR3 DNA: TGTGCCAGTGCCCAAGGATTGAACACTGAAGCTTTCTTT

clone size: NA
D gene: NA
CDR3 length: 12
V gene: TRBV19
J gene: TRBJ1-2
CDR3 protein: CASSKGLYGYTF
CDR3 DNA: TGTGCCAGTAGTAAAGGGCTCTATGGCTACACCTTC

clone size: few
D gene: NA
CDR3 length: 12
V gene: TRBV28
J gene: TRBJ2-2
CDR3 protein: CASSMYTGELFF
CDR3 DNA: TGTGCCAGCAGTATGTACACCGGGGAGCTGTTTTTT

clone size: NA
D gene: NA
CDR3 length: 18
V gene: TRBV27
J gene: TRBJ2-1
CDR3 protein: CASSLGGGGQSSYNEQFF
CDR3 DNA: TGTGCCAGCAGTTTAGGGGGCGGAGGGCAAAGCTCCTACAATGAGCAGTTCTTC

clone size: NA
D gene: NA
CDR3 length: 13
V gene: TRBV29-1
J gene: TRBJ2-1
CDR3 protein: CSASRGIYNEQFF
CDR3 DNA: TGCAGCGCGTCCAGAGGAATTTACAATGAGCAGTTCTTC

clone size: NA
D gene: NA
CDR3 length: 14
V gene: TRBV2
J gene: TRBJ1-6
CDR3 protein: CASRDNQYNSPLHF
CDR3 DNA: TGTGCCAGCAGGGACAACCAGTATAATTCACCCCTCCACTTT

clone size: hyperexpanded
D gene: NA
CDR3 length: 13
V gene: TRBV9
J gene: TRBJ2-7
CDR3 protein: CASSVGGRNEQYF
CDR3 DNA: TGTGCCAGCAGCGTAGGGGGGCGCAACGAGCAGTACTTC

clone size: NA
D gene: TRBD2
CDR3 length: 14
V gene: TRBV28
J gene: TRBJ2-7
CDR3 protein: CASSMAGGSYEQYF
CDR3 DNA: TGTGCCAGCAGTATGGCCGGGGGGTCCTACGAGCAGTACTTC

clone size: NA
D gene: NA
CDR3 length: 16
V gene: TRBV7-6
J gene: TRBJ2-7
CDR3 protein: CASSLADGSTAYEQYF
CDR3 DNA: TGTGCCAGCAGCTTAGCAGACGGGAGTACCGCCTACGAGCAGTACTTC

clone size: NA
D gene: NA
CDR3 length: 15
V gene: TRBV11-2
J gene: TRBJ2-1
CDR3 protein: CASSLGSGPYNEQFF
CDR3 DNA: TGTGCCAGCAGCTTAGGCTCCGGGCCCTACAATGAGCAGTTCTTC

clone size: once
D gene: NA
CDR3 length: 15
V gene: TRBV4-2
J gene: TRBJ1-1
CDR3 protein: CASSAVGGSETEAFF
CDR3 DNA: TGTGCCAGCAGCGCGGTAGGCGGGAGCGAGACTGAAGCTTTCTTT

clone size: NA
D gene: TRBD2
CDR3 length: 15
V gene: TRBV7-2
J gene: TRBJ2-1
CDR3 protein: CASRRSGRAENEQFF
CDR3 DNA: TGTGCCAGCAGACGTAGCGGGAGGGCCGAGAATGAGCAGTTCTTC

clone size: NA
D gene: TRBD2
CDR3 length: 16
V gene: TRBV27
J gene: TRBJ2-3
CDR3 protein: CASSLSSGSSTDTQYF
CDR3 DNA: TGTGCCAGCAGTTTATCTAGCGGGTCTAGCACAGATACGCAGTATTTT

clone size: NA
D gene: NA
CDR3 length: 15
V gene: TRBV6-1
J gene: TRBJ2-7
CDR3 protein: CASSAITGPSYEQYF
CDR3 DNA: TGTGCCAGCAGTGCCATAACGGGGCCTTCCTACGAGCAGTACTTC

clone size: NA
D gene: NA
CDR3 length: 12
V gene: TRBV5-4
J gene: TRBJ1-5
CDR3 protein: CASSLPGQPQHF
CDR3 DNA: TGTGCCAGCAGCTTGCCTGGTCAGCCCCAGCATTTT

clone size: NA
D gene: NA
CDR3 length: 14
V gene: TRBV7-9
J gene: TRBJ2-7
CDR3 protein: CASSLVEEAYEQYF
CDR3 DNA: TGTGCCAGCAGCTTAGTAGAAGAGGCCTACGAGCAGTACTTC

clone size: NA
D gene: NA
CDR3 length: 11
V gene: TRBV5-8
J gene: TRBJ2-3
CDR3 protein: CASSPVDTQYF
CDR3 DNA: TGTGCCAGCAGCCCGGTGGATACGCAGTATTTT

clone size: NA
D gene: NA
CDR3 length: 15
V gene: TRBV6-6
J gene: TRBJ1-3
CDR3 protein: CASSLLGGYGNTIYF
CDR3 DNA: TGTGCCAGCAGTCTCCTCGGGGGTTATGGAAACACCATATATTTT

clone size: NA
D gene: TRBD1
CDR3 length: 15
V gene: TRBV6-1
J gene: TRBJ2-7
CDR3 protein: CASTTNRGSTYEQYF
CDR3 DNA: TGTGCCAGCACCACGAACAGGGGCTCTACCTACGAGCAGTACTTC

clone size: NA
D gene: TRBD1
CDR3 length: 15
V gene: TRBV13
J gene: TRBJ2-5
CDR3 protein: CASSLRQGRQETQYF
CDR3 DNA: TGTGCCAGCAGCCTGAGACAGGGGCGGCAAGAGACCCAGTACTTC

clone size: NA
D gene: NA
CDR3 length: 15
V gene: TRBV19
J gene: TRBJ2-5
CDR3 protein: CASSLTWEIQETQYF
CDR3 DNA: TGTGCCAGTAGTCTAACGTGGGAGATCCAAGAGACCCAGTACTTC

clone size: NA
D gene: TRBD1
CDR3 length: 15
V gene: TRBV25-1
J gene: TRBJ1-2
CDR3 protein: CASSGTGQTYYGYTF
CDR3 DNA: TGTGCCAGCAGTGGGACGGGACAGACCTACTATGGCTACACCTTC

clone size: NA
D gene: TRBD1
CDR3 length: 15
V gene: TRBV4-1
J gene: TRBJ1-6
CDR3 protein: CASSPARTGESPLHF
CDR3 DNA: TGCGCCAGCAGCCCCGCCCGGACAGGGGAATCACCCCTCCACTTT

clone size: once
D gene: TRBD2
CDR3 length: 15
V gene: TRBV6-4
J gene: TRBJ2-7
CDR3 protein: CASSPPSGPHYEQYF
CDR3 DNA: TGTGCCAGCAGCCCCCCTAGCGGGCCCCACTACGAGCAGTACTTC

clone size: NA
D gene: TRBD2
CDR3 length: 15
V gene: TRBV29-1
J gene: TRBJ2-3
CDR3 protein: CSVQGLAGVTDTQYF
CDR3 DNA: TGCAGCGTCCAGGGACTAGCGGGAGTCACGGATACGCAGTATTTT

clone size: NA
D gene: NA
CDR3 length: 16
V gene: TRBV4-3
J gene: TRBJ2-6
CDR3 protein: CASSQLPVFGANVLTF
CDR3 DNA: TGCGCCAGCAGCCAACTCCCGGTCTTCGGGGCCAACGTCCTGACTTTC

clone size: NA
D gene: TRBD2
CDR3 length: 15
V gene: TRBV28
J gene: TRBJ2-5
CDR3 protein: CASSSSGGHQETQYF
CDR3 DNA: TGTGCCAGCAGTTCTAGCGGGGGACACCAAGAGACCCAGTACTTC

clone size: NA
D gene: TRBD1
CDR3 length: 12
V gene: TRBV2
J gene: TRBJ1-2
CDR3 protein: CAIPTGGYGYTF
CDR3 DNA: TGTGCCATCCCGACAGGGGGCTATGGCTACACCTTC

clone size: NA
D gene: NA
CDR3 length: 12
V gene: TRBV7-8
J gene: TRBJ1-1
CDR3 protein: CASSYRWTEAFF
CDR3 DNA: TGTGCCAGCAGCTATAGGTGGACTGAAGCTTTCTTT

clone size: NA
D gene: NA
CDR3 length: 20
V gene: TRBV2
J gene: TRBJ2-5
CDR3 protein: CASSVLNIALTRNPLETQYF
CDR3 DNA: TGTGCCAGCAGTGTCTTGAATATTGCATTGACGAGGAACCCCCTGGAGACCCAGTACTTC

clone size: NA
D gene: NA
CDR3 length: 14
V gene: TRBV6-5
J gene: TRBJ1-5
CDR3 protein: CASSYAYTDQPQHF
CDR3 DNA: TGTGCCAGCAGTTACGCTTATACGGATCAGCCCCAGCATTTT

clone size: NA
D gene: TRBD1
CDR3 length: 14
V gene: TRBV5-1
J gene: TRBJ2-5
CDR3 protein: CASRRETGGETQYF
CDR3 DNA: TGCGCCAGCAGACGAGAGACAGGGGGGGAGACCCAGTACTTC

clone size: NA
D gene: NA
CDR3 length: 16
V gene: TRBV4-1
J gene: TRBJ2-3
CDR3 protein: CASSQAPTEATDTQYF
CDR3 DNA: TGCGCCAGCAGCCAAGCCCCGACCGAAGCGACAGATACGCAGTATTTT

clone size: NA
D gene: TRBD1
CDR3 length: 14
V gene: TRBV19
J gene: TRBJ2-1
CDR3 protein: CASTPGQGGDEQFF
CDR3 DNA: TGTGCCAGTACTCCGGGACAGGGGGGCGATGAGCAGTTCTTC

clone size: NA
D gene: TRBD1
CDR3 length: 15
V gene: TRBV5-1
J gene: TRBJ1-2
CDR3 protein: CASSEGTGNFYGYTF
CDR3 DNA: TGCGCCAGCAGCGAAGGGACAGGGAACTTCTATGGCTACACCTTC

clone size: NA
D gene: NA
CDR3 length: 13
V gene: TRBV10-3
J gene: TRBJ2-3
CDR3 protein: CAIMAGYTDTQYF
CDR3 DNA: TGTGCCATCATGGCGGGATACACAGATACGCAGTATTTT